A selection of T cell receptor beta chains follows, all from one sample in a study of blood T cells in healthy people across ages. TCRdb ran MiXCR on the 5' RACE reads and lists one entry per CDR3 protein. The table lists around 710,000 distinct CDR3 sequences, 43% of them singletons. The sample was blood. Receptor source: an older woman in good health. Each CDR3 is given with its conserved first and last residue. Each record gives: J gene, clone size, V gene, D gene, CDR3 protein, CDR3 DNA. The D gene is left open where the match is weak. Clone size is stated in some rows and not others, as once, few, many or a class when expanded.

TRBJ2-7 NA TRBV20-1 NA CSGRPGTPNYEQYF TGCAGTGGGAGACCCGGGACTCCTAACTACGAGCAGTACTTC
TRBJ2-5 NA TRBV29-1 NA CSVGGSSVETQYF TGCAGCGTCGGTGGGTCGTCGGTGGAGACCCAGTACTTC
TRBJ2-1 many TRBV20-1 TRBD2 CSATRLAGDGYNEQFF TGCAGTGCTACCCGACTAGCGGGAGACGGGTACAATGAGCAGTTCTTC
TRBJ1-2 many TRBV6-6 TRBD1 CASSPGGYYGYTF TGTGCCAGCAGTCCAGGGGGTTACTATGGCTACACCTTC
TRBJ1-2 NA TRBV13 NA CASSGTSLEGGYTF TGTGCCAGCAGCGGGACATCCCTTGAGGGTGGCTACACCTTC
TRBJ2-7 NA TRBV19 NA CANPGLSYEQYF TGTGCCAACCCCGGACTTTCCTACGAGCAGTACTTC
TRBJ1-3 NA TRBV29-1 NA CSVRTGSGNTIYF TGCAGCGTTCGGACTGGCTCTGGAAACACCATATATTTT
TRBJ2-5 once TRBV7-2 NA CASSLGASTQYF TGTGCCAGCAGCTTAGGTGCCTCGACCCAGTACTTC
TRBJ2-1 NA TRBV10-3 TRBD2 CAIRGGVGNEQFF TGTGCCATCAGGGGGGGGGTCGGCAATGAGCAGTTCTTC
TRBJ2-1 NA TRBV24-1 NA CATSDFPQETQFF TGTGCCACCAGTGATTTCCCTCAAGAGACCCAGTTCTTC
TRBJ2-6 few TRBV11-1 TRBD1 CASSLLGTGVSGANVLTF TGTGCCAGCAGCTTACTTGGGACAGGCGTCTCTGGGGCCAACGTCCTGACTTTC
TRBJ2-5 NA TRBV29-1 TRBD1 CSVDGQGEQYF TGCAGCGTTGATGGGCAGGGGGAGCAGTACTTC
TRBJ2-7 NA TRBV20-1 TRBD2 CSAKLAGVNEQYF TGCAGTGCTAAGTTAGCGGGAGTTAATGAGCAGTACTTC
TRBJ2-5 many TRBV12-3/TRBV12-4 TRBD2 CASSRSGGRYNEQYF TGTGCCAGCAGCCGGAGCGGGGGGCGCTACAATGAGCAGTACTTC
TRBJ2-5 many TRBV29-1 TRBD2 CSVAGTSLQQTQYF TGCAGCGTAGCCGGGACTAGCCTTCAACAGACCCAGTACTTC
TRBJ2-7 NA TRBV5-6 TRBD1 CASSLFSGQYSSYEQYF TGTGCCAGCAGCTTGTTCTCGGGACAGTACTCCTCCTACGAGCAGTACTTC
TRBJ2-7 many TRBV29-1 TRBD2 CSVDAGSSGIYEQYF TGCAGCGTTGACGCTGGGTCTAGCGGCATCTACGAGCAGTACTTC
TRBJ1-1 NA TRBV10-3 TRBD1 CAISDVTGKNTEAFF TGTGCCATCAGTGATGTGACAGGGAAGAACACTGAAGCTTTCTTT
TRBJ2-5 few TRBV7-6 TRBD1 CASSRASGTGKETQYF TGTGCCAGCAGCCGAGCTTCCGGGACAGGAAAAGAGACCCAGTACTTC
TRBJ1-1 NA TRBV20-1 NA CSQDRNTEAFF TGCAGTCAGGACAGGAACACTGAAGCTTTCTTT
TRBJ1-5 once TRBV2 NA CASSSVSGNQPQHF TGTGCCAGCAGTTCAGTTAGTGGCAATCAGCCCCAGCATTTT
TRBJ2-4 NA TRBV3-1 NA CASIQGRGTDIQYF TGTGCCAGCATCCAAGGGCGAGGGACGGACATTCAGTACTTC
TRBJ2-7 many TRBV7-2 TRBD1 CASRGQGVNYEQYF TGTGCCAGCAGGGGACAGGGGGTCAACTACGAGCAGTACTTC
TRBJ2-1 few TRBV3-1 TRBD1 CASSQAQGSIYNEQFF TGTGCCAGCAGCCAAGCACAGGGGTCCATCTACAATGAGCAGTTCTTC
TRBJ2-3 NA TRBV7-2 TRBD2 CASSSGLGETDTQYF TGTGCCAGCAGCTCGGGACTAGGGGAAACAGATACGCAGTATTTT
TRBJ2-7 NA TRBV7-3 TRBD2 CASSLGASGISSEQYF TGTGCCAGCAGCTTAGGGGCAAGCGGGATAAGTTCCGAGCAGTACTTC
TRBJ1-4 NA TRBV5-1 NA CASSLEAGAGNEKLFF TGCGCCAGCAGCTTGGAAGCCGGAGCGGGGAATGAAAAACTGTTTTTT
TRBJ2-3 NA TRBV11-2 TRBD2 CASSLVVGTRRDTQYF TGTGCCAGCAGCTTAGTGGTCGGGACTAGACGTGATACGCAGTATTTT
TRBJ1-2 few TRBV29-1 TRBD1 CSVEDARGPNYGYTF TGCAGCGTTGAAGATGCGAGGGGGCCTAACTATGGCTACACCTTC
TRBJ2-5 few TRBV7-2 TRBD2 CASSLSRTSKETQYF TGTGCCAGCAGCCTCAGTCGGACTAGTAAAGAGACCCAGTACTTC
TRBJ2-7 NA TRBV12-3/TRBV12-4 TRBD2 CASSTGTSGSLSYNEQYF TGTGCCAGCAGCACCGGGACTAGCGGGTCTCTCTCCTACAATGAGCAGTACTTC
TRBJ2-5 NA TRBV12-3/TRBV12-4 NA CASSFWGRGETQYF TGTGCCAGCAGTTTTTGGGGGCGCGGAGAGACCCAGTACTTC
TRBJ2-5 NA TRBV5-1 TRBD1 CASSPGTGGGETQYF TGTGCCAGCAGCCCTGGGACAGGCGGAGGAGAGACCCAGTACTTC
TRBJ2-6 NA TRBV28 NA CASSADSGANVLTF TGTGCCAGCAGTGCCGACTCTGGGGCCAACGTCCTGACTTTC
TRBJ2-7 NA TRBV29-1 TRBD1 CSGYRGPYNEQYF TGCAGCGGTTACAGGGGCCCCTACAATGAGCAGTACTTC
TRBJ2-7 NA TRBV10-1 TRBD1 CASSGDRYEQYF TGCGCCAGCAGTGGGGACAGATACGAGCAGTACTTC
TRBJ1-5 NA TRBV21-1 NA CVRQVNQPQHF TGTGTTCGACAGGTTAATCAGCCCCAGCATTTT